A selection of T cell receptor beta chains follows, all from one sample in a study of blood T cell repertoires in COVID-19. The protocol was immunoSEQ multiplex PCR, while the TCRdb copy is restricted to in-frame clones and leaves out a portion. The table includes some 250,000 clones, roughly 91% detected once. Sequenced: PBMCs or T cells enriched from blood (not recorded which). The receptors derive from a man aged 35 to 55 who had recovered from COVID-19. Both conserved end residues are part of each CDR3. The D gene is left open where the match is weak. Clone size is shown for a subset of rows, as once, few, many or a class of expanded clone.

CDR3 protein,CDR3 DNA,clone size,V gene,J gene,D gene
CASSQEGRGRSLTLSYEQYF,TGCGCCAGCAGCCAGGAGGGAAGGGGGCGAAGTCTAACACTTTCCTACGAGCAGTACTTC,NA,TRBV4-1,TRBJ2-7,NA
CASSLGVGTGGPLTYEQYF,TGTGCCAGCAGCCTCGGTGTAGGGACAGGGGGCCCTTTGACCTACGAGCAGTACTTC,NA,TRBV5-8,TRBJ2-7,TRBD1
CASSSDRGPYEQYF,TGCGCCAGCAGCTCGGACAGGGGGCCCTACGAGCAGTACTTC,NA,TRBV5-1,TRBJ2-7,TRBD1
CAWSVTVTGELFF,TGTGCCTGGAGTGTAACGGTCACCGGGGAGCTGTTTTTT,NA,TRBV30,TRBJ2-2,NA
CASGPGQGDSPLHF,TGTGCCAGCGGTCCGGGCCAGGGGGATTCACCCCTCCACTTT,NA,TRBV27,TRBJ1-6,TRBD1
CASSQGLLITDTQYF,TGCGCCAGCAGCCAAGGCCTACTAATCACAGATACGCAGTATTTT,NA,TRBV4-1,TRBJ2-3,NA
CASSPTRQGDYGYTF,TGTGCCAGCAGCCCAACCCGACAGGGTGACTATGGCTACACCTTC,once,TRBV11-3,TRBJ1-2,TRBD1
CASSTWTSNNEQFF,TGTGCCAGCAGCACCTGGACTAGCAACAATGAGCAGTTCTTC,NA,TRBV11-2,TRBJ2-1,TRBD2
CAWLTLGGTSYEQYF,TGTGCCTGGCTTACCCTCGGGGGGACCTCCTACGAGCAGTACTTC,once,TRBV30,TRBJ2-7,TRBD2
CASSLALWGDEQYF,TGTGCCAGCAGCTTAGCGCTTTGGGGAGACGAGCAGTACTTC,few,TRBV7-8,TRBJ2-7,NA
CASSYGGRAHFYEQYF,TGTGCCAGCAGTTATGGGGGGAGGGCCCACTTCTACGAGCAGTACTTC,once,TRBV6-2/TRBV6-3,TRBJ2-7,TRBD2
CASSPRSGQGSYEQYF,TGTGCCAGCTCACCGCGTTCCGGACAGGGGTCCTACGAGCAGTACTTC,NA,TRBV18,TRBJ2-7,TRBD1
CASSFPSFLRQGRNSPLHF,TGTGCCAGCAGCTTCCCCTCATTTCTTAGACAGGGGCGCAATTCACCCCTCCACTTT,NA,TRBV28,TRBJ1-6,TRBD1
CASSRLAGVLTGELFF,TGTGCCAGCAGCCGACTAGCGGGGGTCCTCACCGGGGAGCTGTTTTTT,NA,TRBV7-8,TRBJ2-2,TRBD2
CASSQDLGRGFYGYTF,TGTGCCAGCAGCCAAGATCTAGGCAGGGGGTTCTATGGCTACACCTTC,NA,TRBV3-1/TRBV3-2,TRBJ1-2,TRBD1
CATSRDRGSSYNEQFF,TGTGCCACCAGCAGAGATAGGGGTAGCTCCTACAATGAGCAGTTCTTC,NA,TRBV15,TRBJ2-1,NA